This T cell receptor beta chain appears in the sequencing data of a study of blood T cell repertoires in COVID-19. Some clones are missing from TCRdb's copy, which holds only in-frame ones; the method was immunoSEQ multiplex PCR. The sample includes roughly 290,000 clones, over 75% of them seen just once. The CDR3 is 13 residues long. CDR1 and CDR2 from the germline V gene are SGDLS and YYNGEE. V lost 4 bases, J lost 12 bases, and 17 bases lay in between. The sequence was obtained from a human donor with COVID-19, enrolled during active disease. The donor label of this sample is uncertain. Sequencing input: peripheral blood. The J gene is TRBJ2-1, the V gene TRBV9; D ambiguous. DNA for the CDR3: TGTGCCAGCAGCACCTTCACTACCGGCGGGCAGTTCTTC. Protein: CASSTFTTGGQFF.